These 20 T cell receptor beta chains were sequenced from one sample in a study of PD-L1 blockade in urothelial cancer. The data were produced by immunoSEQ multiplex PCR, yet TCRdb's version contains in-frame clones alone and is incomplete. The sample lists roughly 32,000 clones; 80% to 90% were seen once. The sample in question was PBMCs, obtained around atezolizumab (anti-PD-L1) treatment. The receptors were gathered from a man aged 55 to 70 with urothelial cancer.

The rearrangement links TRBV7-9 to TRBJ2-2; tentatively, D is TRBD1 (6 bases). The CDR3 totals 15 residues. V was clipped by 1 base and J by 5 bases, with 11 bases between them. CDR1 and CDR2 (germline): SEHNR, FQNEAQ (reference sequence). CDR3 sequence: CASSLVTGSTGELFF. DNA for the CDR3: TGTGCCAGCAGCTTAGTAACAGGGAGTACCGGGGAGCTGTTTTTT. Full variable domain (remainder filled in from reference TRBV7-9 and TRBJ2-2): DTGVSQNPRHKITKRGQNVTFRCDPISEHNRLYWYRQTLGQGPEFLTYFQNEAQLEKSRLLSDRFSAERPKGSFSTLEIQRTEQGDSAMYLCASSLVTGSTGELFFGEGSRLTVL.

The chain carries TRBV9 and TRBJ1-1, with TRBD1 matching over 11 bases. With V trimmed by 3 bases and J by 1 base, 8 bases remained unmatched. The CDR3 sequence is 17 residues long. Germline V gene sequence: CDR1 SGDLS, CDR2 YYNGEE. The CDR3 protein is CASSDTRDRGKNTEAFF. The DNA for the CDR3 is TGTGCCAGCAGCGATACCCGGGACAGGGGGAAGAACACTGAAGCTTTCTTT.

The CDR3 region has the DNA TGCAGTGCAATAGCGGCGCAGACCCAGTACTTC. Translating gives CSAIAAQTQYF. The genes are TRBV20-1 and TRBJ2-5; D is possibly TRBD2 (6 bases). The V gene lost 6 bases and the J gene lost 6 bases, with 11 bases spanning the gap. Germline V gives CDR1 DFQATT, CDR2 SNEGSKA (reference sequence). The CDR3 is 11 residues long.

V and J are TRBV5-1 and TRBJ1-3; TRBD1 matches at 8 bases. CDR1 is SGHRS, CDR2 YFSETQ, per germline. This CDR3 comprises 15 residues. V lost 2 bases and J lost 2; bases outside the gene matches: 3. CDR3 DNA sequence: TGCGCCAGCAGCTTCCAGGGGGCGGCTGGAAACACCATATATTTT. Encoded protein: CASSFQGAAGNTIYF. Filled out from reference TRBV5-1 and TRBJ1-3, the complete variable domain reads KAGVTQTPRYLIKTRGQQVTLSCSPISGHRSVSWYQQTPGQGLQFLFEYFSETQRNKGNFPGRFSGRQFSNSRSEMNVSTLELGDSALYLCASSFQGAAGNTIYFGEGSWLTVV.

The J gene is TRBJ1-1, the V gene TRBV27; the D is unclear. The V end was cut by 3 bases, the J end by 4 bases, with 15 bases between. CDR1 and CDR2 (germline): MNHEY, SMNVEV (reference sequence). The CDR3 runs to 15 residues. CDR3 protein: CASSFSLSRGTEAFF. The CDR3 nucleotides read TGTGCCAGCAGTTTTTCGTTGTCGCGGGGCACTGAAGCTTTCTTT.

The V and J genes are TRBV4-1 and TRBJ2-1, with 11 bases that match TRBD2. Trimming took 4 bases from V and 3 from J; bases not matched to a gene: 5. This CDR3 contains 16 residues. Germline CDR1 MGHRA, CDR2 YSYEKL. As DNA, the CDR3 is TGCGCCAGCAGCCTTCAACTAGCGGGGGACTACAATGAGCAGTTCTTC. This sequence encodes CASSLQLAGDYNEQFF.

The chain recombines TRBV4-3 with TRBJ1-2; D gene unclear. The CDR3 contains 14 residues. Germline V gene lookup returns CDR1 LGHNA and CDR2 YSLEER. V was trimmed by 0 bases and J by 4 bases, leaving 9 bases between them. The CDR3, as DNA: TGCGCCAGCAGCCAAGAGAGGTGGAGCTATGGCTACACCTTC. Translation gives CASSQERWSYGYTF.

This chain uses TRBV27 with TRBJ1-3; D gene uncertain. The ends were cut back, 6 bases at V and 0 bases at J, with 6 bases in the middle. The CDR3 is 13 amino acids. The germline gives CDR1 MNHEY, CDR2 SMNVEV (reference sequence). This chain's CDR3 is CASRSGSGNTIYF. CDR3 bases: TGTGCCAGCAGATCAGGCTCTGGAAACACCATATATTTT.

This clone has a handful of counts. The rearrangement joins TRBV7-3 to TRBJ1-6; no firm D call. The CDR3 extends over 14 amino acids. V lost 4 bases and J lost 6, with 10 bases in between. Germline CDR1 is SGHTA and CDR2 is FQGTGA. The CDR3 sequence: CASSSREPNSPLHF. In nucleotides, the CDR3 is TGTGCCAGCAGCTCGAGGGAACCTAATTCACCCCTCCACTTT. Full variable domain (missing parts from reference TRBV7-3 and TRBJ1-6): GAGVSQTPSNKVTEKGKYVELRCDPISGHTALYWYRQSLGQGPEFLIYFQGTGAADDSGLPNDRFFAVRPEGSVSTLKIQRTERGDSAVYLCASSSREPNSPLHFGNGTRLTVT.

J is TRBJ1-6 and V is TRBV7-9; 8 bases line up with TRBD1. V was clipped by 0 bases and J by 11 bases; unmatched bases: 3. Germline V lookup: CDR1 SEHNR, CDR2 FQNEAQ (reference sequence). This CDR3 has 14 residues. The CDR3 DNA reads TGTGCCAGCAGCTTAGCGGGACAGGAGACACCCCTCCACTTT. This codes for CASSLAGQETPLHF. Filled out from reference TRBV7-9 and TRBJ1-6, the complete variable domain reads DTGVSQNPRHKITKRGQNVTFRCDPISEHNRLYWYRQTLGQGPEFLTYFQNEAQLEKSRLLSDRFSAERPKGSFSTLEIQRTEQGDSAMYLCASSLAGQETPLHFGNGTRLTVT.

For the CDR3, the DNA is TGTGCCAGCAGTTACTCGGCAGTTACTGAAGCTTTCTTT. Translation gives CASSYSAVTEAFF. The V gene is TRBV6-6, the J gene TRBJ1-1; D unclear. Trimming shortened V by 0 bases and J by 5 bases, and 7 bases separated the two germline ends. The CDR3 is 13 residues long. From germline, CDR1 is MNHNY and CDR2 SVGAGI (reference sequence).

The chain couples TRBV23-1 to TRBJ1-1, with 10 bases fitting TRBD1. TRBV23-1 belongs to the ORF category, with a function that is uncertain. With 0 bases clipped from V and 5 bases from J, the junction kept 15 bases outside the gene matches. CDR3 length equals 19 residues. CDR3 loop: CASSQSGVWDRGVRTEAFF. The CDR3 DNA reads TGCGCCAGCAGTCAATCGGGGGTTTGGGACAGGGGCGTTCGGACTGAAGCTTTCTTT.

The chain employs TRBV7-9 and TRBJ1-2; TRBD1 matches at 7 bases. The CDR3 loop spans 15 amino acids. V shed 5 bases, J shed 1 base, and the junction held 7 bases outside the gene matches. Germline CDR1 reads SEHNR; CDR2 reads FQNEAQ (reference sequence). CDR3 sequence (DNA): TGTGCCAGCAGCCCGGGGACAGCCTTTAACTATGGCTACACCTTC. This translates into CASSPGTAFNYGYTF.

The chain uses TRBV27 and TRBJ2-1, with 9 bases matching TRBD2. The V and J ends lost 5 bases and 3 bases, in that order; junction bases with no gene match: 14. This CDR3 comprises 18 residues. Per the germline V gene, CDR1 is MNHEY and CDR2 is SMNVEV (reference sequence). The CDR3 coding sequence is TGTGCCAGCAGTACAGGGCAACAAGCGGGAGGCCTCTACAATGAGCAGTTCTTC. It specifies CASSTGQQAGGLYNEQFF.

CDR3 amino acids: CSVVLAGLVETQYF. The CDR3 DNA reads as TGCAGCGTTGTTCTAGCGGGACTTGTAGAGACCCAGTACTTC. The rearrangement joins TRBV29-1 to TRBJ2-5, with 9 bases fitting TRBD2. This CDR3 region has 14 residues. V gave up 4 bases and J gave up 4 bases; unmatched junction bases: 7. Germline V gene sequence: CDR1 SQVTM, CDR2 ANQGSEA.

J is TRBJ2-3 and V is TRBV7-8, with 13 bases fitting TRBD2. The CDR3 is 15 residues long. J was trimmed by 10 bases and V by 4 bases; bases with no gene match: 8. CDR1 SGHVS and CDR2 FQNEAQ come from the germline V gene. The CDR3 reads CASSSGTSGMYSQYF. CDR3 sequence (DNA): TGTGCCAGCAGCTCCGGGACTAGCGGGATGTATTCGCAGTATTTT.

The rearrangement links TRBV7-2 to TRBJ2-3; 8 bases align to TRBD2. After removal of 5 bases from V and 5 bases from J, the junction contained 9 bases not matched to a gene. The CDR3 is made up of 15 amino acids. The germline gives CDR1 SGHTA, CDR2 FQGNSA. CDR3 protein: CASSPRVAGRDTQYF. CDR3 nucleotide sequence: TGTGCCAGCAGCCCCCGGGTAGCGGGAAGAGATACGCAGTATTTT.

The chain is built from TRBV5-1 and TRBJ2-1, with D tentatively TRBD2 (6 bases). This CDR3 region has 16 residues. Germline CDR1 and CDR2: SGHRS and YFSETQ. Trimming cost V 0 bases and J 6 bases, with 16 bases left between them. As DNA, the CDR3 is TGCGCCAGCAGCTTGGGGCGGGCGGGGTGGTCCAATGAGCAGTTCTTC. It specifies CASSLGRAGWSNEQFF.

This clone has a single count. The V call is TRBV7-9, the J call TRBJ2-2; 11 nucleotides align to TRBD2. Looked up from germline, CDR1 is SEHNR and CDR2 is FQNEAQ (reference sequence). The ends lost 5 bases at V and 6 bases at J; junction bases unmatched: 14. The CDR3 contains 18 residues. CDR3 sequence reads: CASSPPSGRFWRAGELFF. In DNA, the CDR3 is TGTGCCAGCAGCCCTCCTAGCGGGAGGTTCTGGCGCGCCGGGGAGCTGTTTTTT.

V gene TRBV10-2 combines with J gene TRBJ2-2; 14 bases are shared with TRBD2. Germline V lookup: CDR1 WSHSY, CDR2 SAAADI. This CDR3 is built from 19 residues. V trimming: 6 bases; J trimming: 1 base; junction bases outside the gene matches: 10. CDR3 bases: TGCGCCAGCAGCGGGACTAGCGGGAGTGAGGGGCTGAACACCGGGGAGCTGTTTTTT. This codes for CASSGTSGSEGLNTGELFF.